A selection of T cell receptor beta chains follows, all from one sample in a study of early T cells in non-severe SARS-CoV-2 infection. A single record per CDR3 protein comes from TCRdb applying MiXCR to the 5' RACE reads. The table includes some 27,000 distinct CDR3 sequences, about 5.7% detected once. The specimen was whole blood. These receptors all come from an adult who was a healthcare worker with PCR-confirmed SARS-CoV-2 infection or an uninfected control (not recorded which). Both conserved end residues are part of each CDR3. Each record gives: V gene, clone size, D gene, J gene, CDR3 DNA, CDR3 protein. A D gene is named only where the DNA matches it firmly. Not all rows give a size; the values are once, few, many and, for expanded clones, a class.

V gene: TRBV12-3/TRBV12-4
clone size: many
D gene: -
J gene: TRBJ2-3
CDR3 DNA: TGTGCCAGCAGTTCCGACCACGGCGGGATAACAGATACGCAGTATTTT
CDR3 protein: CASSSDHGGITDTQYF

V gene: TRBV20-1
clone size: many
D gene: TRBD2
J gene: TRBJ2-7
CDR3 DNA: TGCAGTGCTAGAGATAGTCCTAGCGGGAGGCGCGGGGACGAGCAGTACTTC
CDR3 protein: CSARDSPSGRRGDEQYF

V gene: TRBV6-5
clone size: many
D gene: -
J gene: TRBJ2-7
CDR3 DNA: TGTGCCAGCAGTTACTCGAGTCAGGGAAGTTACGAGCAGTACTTC
CDR3 protein: CASSYSSQGSYEQYF

V gene: TRBV20-1
clone size: few
D gene: -
J gene: TRBJ2-7
CDR3 DNA: TGCAGTGCTAGAGACCTTACGGGTCAGCCCGGGACCCCGTCCAGCGAGCAGTACTTC
CDR3 protein: CSARDLTGQPGTPSSEQYF

V gene: TRBV7-2
clone size: many
D gene: TRBD2
J gene: TRBJ2-3
CDR3 DNA: TGTGCCAGCAGCCCAACTAGCGGGATTAGGGCATACACAGATACGCAGTATTTT
CDR3 protein: CASSPTSGIRAYTDTQYF

V gene: TRBV11-2
clone size: many
D gene: TRBD2
J gene: TRBJ2-5
CDR3 DNA: TGTGCCAGCAGCTCCGGACTAGCGGGAGTACAAGAGACCCAGTACTTC
CDR3 protein: CASSSGLAGVQETQYF

V gene: TRBV4-2
clone size: many
D gene: TRBD2
J gene: TRBJ2-3
CDR3 DNA: TGTGCCAGCAGCCAAGGGACTAGTGGGTTCGCAGATACGCAGTATTTT
CDR3 protein: CASSQGTSGFADTQYF

V gene: TRBV30
clone size: many
D gene: -
J gene: TRBJ2-7
CDR3 DNA: TGTGCCTGGAAAGCGGTGCAGGCGAGCTCCTACGAGCAGTACTTC
CDR3 protein: CAWKAVQASSYEQYF

V gene: TRBV20-1
clone size: many
D gene: TRBD1
J gene: TRBJ2-3
CDR3 DNA: TGCAGTGCTATCGGACAGGGGGCAGGTCGCACAGATACGCAGTATTTT
CDR3 protein: CSAIGQGAGRTDTQYF

V gene: TRBV7-9
clone size: -
D gene: TRBD1
J gene: TRBJ2-5
CDR3 DNA: TGTGCCAGCAGCGACACCGCGACAGGGGTCGAGACCCAGTACTTC
CDR3 protein: CASSDTATGVETQYF

V gene: TRBV3-1
clone size: many
D gene: -
J gene: TRBJ1-1
CDR3 DNA: TGTGCCAGCAGCCCCCTAAGAGGGGCCACTGAAGCTTTCTTT
CDR3 protein: CASSPLRGATEAFF

V gene: TRBV7-6
clone size: -
D gene: -
J gene: TRBJ2-5
CDR3 DNA: TGTGCCAGCAGCCAGACCGGGACGGGGACAGAGACCCAGTACTTC
CDR3 protein: CASSQTGTGTETQYF

V gene: TRBV11-2
clone size: few
D gene: TRBD2
J gene: TRBJ2-5
CDR3 DNA: TGTGCCAGCAGCTTAGATCAGGGACTAGCGGGATTCGGGCAAGAGACCCAGTACTTC
CDR3 protein: CASSLDQGLAGFGQETQYF

V gene: TRBV28
clone size: many
D gene: TRBD2
J gene: TRBJ2-7
CDR3 DNA: TGTGCCAGCAGTTTGATTGGCGGGAGTAGGTACGAGCAGTACTTC
CDR3 protein: CASSLIGGSRYEQYF

V gene: TRBV29-1
clone size: few
D gene: -
J gene: TRBJ1-2
CDR3 DNA: TGCAGCGTTGAAGATCCCGCAGGGTATGGCTACACCTTC
CDR3 protein: CSVEDPAGYGYTF

V gene: TRBV5-1
clone size: many
D gene: TRBD2
J gene: TRBJ2-5
CDR3 DNA: TGCGCCAGCAGCTTGCCACTAGCGGGGGTTCAAGAGACCCAGTACTTC
CDR3 protein: CASSLPLAGVQETQYF

V gene: TRBV7-2
clone size: many
D gene: -
J gene: TRBJ2-7
CDR3 DNA: TGTGCCAGCAGCTTAGAGGGCTGGGGGCGAGAGCAGTACTTC
CDR3 protein: CASSLEGWGREQYF

V gene: TRBV12-3/TRBV12-4
clone size: many
D gene: TRBD1
J gene: TRBJ2-2
CDR3 DNA: TGTGCCAGCAGTTTGGGGCAGGGGGTAGGCACCGGGGAGCTGTTTTTT
CDR3 protein: CASSLGQGVGTGELFF

V gene: TRBV20-1
clone size: many
D gene: -
J gene: TRBJ2-7
CDR3 DNA: TGCAGTGCGCGAACTAGCTACGAGCAGTACTTC
CDR3 protein: CSARTSYEQYF

V gene: TRBV18
clone size: many
D gene: TRBD2
J gene: TRBJ2-7
CDR3 DNA: TGTGCCAGCTCACCTCCCGGGACTAGCGGGTCTGTCGAGCAGTACTTC
CDR3 protein: CASSPPGTSGSVEQYF

V gene: TRBV12-3/TRBV12-4
clone size: many
D gene: -
J gene: TRBJ2-7
CDR3 DNA: TGTGCCAGCAGTTTAGGGACTGAGCAGTACTTC
CDR3 protein: CASSLGTEQYF

V gene: TRBV7-2
clone size: many
D gene: -
J gene: TRBJ2-7
CDR3 DNA: TGTGCCAGCAGCTATGCGTACAACTCCTACGAGCAGTACTTC
CDR3 protein: CASSYAYNSYEQYF

V gene: TRBV6-2/TRBV6-3
clone size: many
D gene: TRBD2
J gene: TRBJ2-1
CDR3 DNA: TGTGCCAGCAGTCCGCAACCGGGACTAGCGGGGGAATACAATGAGCAGTTCTTC
CDR3 protein: CASSPQPGLAGEYNEQFF

V gene: TRBV11-3
clone size: -
D gene: TRBD2
J gene: TRBJ2-1
CDR3 DNA: TGTGCCAGCACCATCTCCGGGACTAGCCTAAATGAGCAGTTCTTC
CDR3 protein: CASTISGTSLNEQFF

V gene: TRBV30
clone size: many
D gene: -
J gene: TRBJ2-3
CDR3 DNA: TGTGCCTGGAGGGGCAGGCACGGAGCAGATACGCAGTATTTT
CDR3 protein: CAWRGRHGADTQYF

V gene: TRBV4-2
clone size: many
D gene: TRBD1
J gene: TRBJ1-1
CDR3 DNA: TGTGCCAGCAGCCGGCTTGGACAGGGTAACACTGAAGCTTTCTTT
CDR3 protein: CASSRLGQGNTEAFF

V gene: TRBV15
clone size: -
D gene: -
J gene: TRBJ2-5
CDR3 DNA: TGTGCCACCAGCAGGAATTGGGAGGTTGCCCAGTACTTC
CDR3 protein: CATSRNWEVAQYF

V gene: TRBV2
clone size: many
D gene: TRBD2
J gene: TRBJ2-7
CDR3 DNA: TGTGCCAGCCAGATGACTAGCGGGACCTACGAGCAGTACTTC
CDR3 protein: CASQMTSGTYEQYF

V gene: TRBV2
clone size: few
D gene: -
J gene: TRBJ2-1
CDR3 DNA: TGTGCCAGCCAGGACAACCGAGACAATGAGCAGTTCTTC
CDR3 protein: CASQDNRDNEQFF

V gene: TRBV27
clone size: many
D gene: -
J gene: TRBJ2-2
CDR3 DNA: TGTGCCAGCAGTACGCAGACAACTTGGAACACCGGGGAGCTGTTTTTT
CDR3 protein: CASSTQTTWNTGELFF

V gene: TRBV28
clone size: few
D gene: -
J gene: TRBJ2-4
CDR3 DNA: TGTGCCAGCAGTTTATCCCCCGAAGGGGTCCCCAAAAACATTCAGTACTTC
CDR3 protein: CASSLSPEGVPKNIQYF

V gene: TRBV28
clone size: many
D gene: TRBD1
J gene: TRBJ2-7
CDR3 DNA: TGTGCCAGCAATCAGGGGACAGGGCAATACGGCGAGCAGTACTTC
CDR3 protein: CASNQGTGQYGEQYF